This TCR beta chain derives from a study of blood T cell repertoires in COVID-19. Study overall: T cells, B-cell-depleted T cells, or PBMCs supplied cDNA or gDNA.

Germline values: CDR1 DFQATT, CDR2 SNEGSKA (reference sequence). The CDR3 is 11 residues long. Trimming left V 5 bases short and J 10 bases short, with 14 bases between. In the original workflow: Nucleated cell counts were estimated from reference gene primer amplification. The repertoire was sequenced with immunoSEQ multiplex PCR; TCRdb's copy has only in-frame clones and lacks some. The DNA gave D and trimming, while V, J and clone size come from that table. The repertoire holds 150,000 to 200,000 clones, with 82% as singletons. This TCR was recovered from a woman aged 70-85 years with acute or convalescent COVID-19. Input material: peripheral blood. V usage is TRBV20-1 and J usage is TRBJ1-1, with D hard to call. For the CDR3, the DNA is TGCAGTGCTCACCAATGGGCCGGAGCTTTCTTT. Amino acids: CSAHQWAGAFF.